The rows below give T cell receptor beta chains drawn from one sample of a study of radiotherapy plus CTLA-4 blockade in lung cancer. Repertoires were generated with immunoSEQ multiplex PCR, while TCRdb's copy carries only in-frame clones and drops some. The table lists tens of thousands of clones, 70% to 90% of them singletons. The sample was peripheral blood, taken from a patient treated with radiotherapy plus ipilimumab. These receptors all come from a human donor with non-small cell lung cancer who had stable disease on radiotherapy plus ipilimumab. CDR3s include the opening cysteine and the closing phenylalanine or tryptophan. Each record gives: D gene, J gene, clone size, V gene, CDR3 DNA, CDR3 protein. D genes are given only for firm matches. For some rows the clone size is stated as once, few or many, or as a class when expanded; others skip it.

NA	TRBJ2-2	NA	TRBV11-2	TGTGCCACGAGGAGGAGGGGCGGCACCGGGGAGCTGTTTTTT	CATRRRGGTGELFF
TRBD1	TRBJ1-5	NA	TRBV19	TGTGCCAGTAGTATATCGGAACTGACAGGGGCTAGCAATCAGCCCCAGCATTTT	CASSISELTGASNQPQHF
TRBD1	TRBJ1-1	NA	TRBV14	TGTGCCAGCAGCCGGACAGGGGGTACCCCTGAAGCTTTCTTT	CASSRTGGTPEAFF
NA	TRBJ2-3	NA	TRBV27	TGTGCCAGCAGTCCGCCGAGCACAGATACGCAGTATTTT	CASSPPSTDTQYF
TRBD2	TRBJ2-1	NA	TRBV4-2	TGTGCCAGCAGCCTAGAGGGCGGGGGGGCGGTTGAGCAGTTCTTC	CASSLEGGGAVEQFF
NA	TRBJ2-7	NA	TRBV5-1	TGCGCCAGCAGCTTGACTTCTGGGTCAGGAATACTCTACGAGCAGTACTTC	CASSLTSGSGILYEQYF
TRBD2	TRBJ2-1	NA	TRBV9	TGTGCCAGCAGTTCTGGGCTAGCGGGCGCTTTCTCCTACAATGAGCAGTTCTTC	CASSSGLAGAFSYNEQFF
NA	TRBJ2-3	NA	TRBV28	TGTGCCAGCAGTTTCTTCGGGGGTACTACAGGTACGCAGTATTTT	CASSFFGGTTGTQYF
NA	TRBJ1-1	NA	TRBV18	TGTGCCAGCTCAGCGAACCCGGCTAACACTGAAGCTTTCTTT	CASSANPANTEAFF
NA	TRBJ2-5	NA	TRBV5-1	TGCGCCAGCAGCTCGGACACCGGACGGCAAGAGACCCAGTACTTC	CASSSDTGRQETQYF
TRBD2	TRBJ2-2	NA	TRBV5-1	TGCGCCAGCAGCTTGGTTGCGGGAGCCGGGGAGCTGTTTTTT	CASSLVAGAGELFF
TRBD2	TRBJ2-7	NA	TRBV6-1	TGTGCCAGCAGTGCTACTAGCGGGGATAGCTCCTACGAGCAGTACTTC	CASSATSGDSSYEQYF
NA	TRBJ2-1	NA	TRBV5-8	TGTGCCAGCACCCACCCGGGGGGCGGTGAGCAGTTCTTC	CASTHPGGGEQFF
NA	TRBJ2-3	once	TRBV27	TGTGCCAGCAGTCTCAAACCTAGCACAGATACGCAGTATTTT	CASSLKPSTDTQYF
TRBD2	TRBJ2-1	NA	TRBV9	TGTGCCAGCAGCGTTAGCGGGAGTGCCAACAATGAGCAGTTCTTC	CASSVSGSANNEQFF
TRBD1	TRBJ1-1	few	TRBV2	TGTGCCAGCAGTCCCCGGACAGGGAGGGCAGCTGAAGCTTTCTTT	CASSPRTGRAAEAFF
NA	TRBJ2-7	NA	TRBV14	TGTGCCAGCAGCCAATTCTCTAGCGCAATCTACGAGCAGTACTTC	CASSQFSSAIYEQYF
NA	TRBJ2-3	NA	TRBV28	TGTGCCAGCAGTTCCCCGAGCGGCAGCACAGATACGCAGTATTTT	CASSSPSGSTDTQYF
TRBD1	TRBJ1-4	once	TRBV28	TGTGCCAGCAGTTTAAATTGGGACAGAAATGAAAAACTGTTTTTT	CASSLNWDRNEKLFF
NA	TRBJ1-2	NA	TRBV14	TGTGCCAGCAGCCCGTTGACAGCCGCTAACTATGGCTACACCTTC	CASSPLTAANYGYTF
NA	TRBJ1-4	once	TRBV2	TGTGCCAGCAACATTGGAGGCCGGGGGCTGTTTTTT	CASNIGGRGLFF
TRBD1	TRBJ1-3	NA	TRBV9	TGTGCCAGCAGCGTAGCGACAGGGGGAGACACCATATATTTT	CASSVATGGDTIYF
TRBD1	TRBJ1-4	NA	TRBV30	TGTGCCTGGAGTCCTCGGACAGGGCGGAAAGAAAAACTGTTTTTT	CAWSPRTGRKEKLFF
NA	TRBJ1-4	NA	TRBV5-1	TGCGCCAGCAGTCGTGGCCAGACGCTCGAAAAACTGTTTTTT	CASSRGQTLEKLFF
NA	TRBJ1-4	NA	TRBV11-2	TGTGCCAGCAGCTCAGGGTTTGCTGAAAAACTGTTTTTT	CASSSGFAEKLFF
NA	TRBJ2-5	NA	TRBV7-8	TGTGCCAGCAGCTTCGGGGGGCGAGAGACCCAGTACTTC	CASSFGGRETQYF
TRBD1	TRBJ1-3	NA	TRBV28	TGTGCCAGCAGTAAGGACAGGGGAATCTCTGGAAACACCATATATTTT	CASSKDRGISGNTIYF
NA	TRBJ2-3	NA	TRBV28	TGTGCCAGCAGTTACAGGGCCTCTACAGATACGCAGTATTTT	CASSYRASTDTQYF
NA	TRBJ2-3	few	TRBV10-1	TGCGCCAGCAGTGGGTCCGGCACAGATACGCAGTATTTT	CASSGSGTDTQYF
TRBD1	TRBJ2-1	NA	TRBV19	TGTGCCAGTAAAGACAGGGGGTACAATGAGCAGTTCTTC	CASKDRGYNEQFF
TRBD2	TRBJ2-1	NA	TRBV18	TGTGCCAGCTCACCAAGCGGGAGCTCCTACAATGAGCAGTTCTTC	CASSPSGSSYNEQFF
TRBD1	TRBJ2-1	once	TRBV6-1	TGTGCCAGCAGCCGGGACAGGGCCTACAATGAGCAGTTCTTC	CASSRDRAYNEQFF
NA	TRBJ2-3	NA	TRBV2	TGTGCCAGCAGGAGGGACCTCACAGATACGCAGTATTTT	CASRRDLTDTQYF
NA	TRBJ1-3	NA	TRBV29-1	TGCAGCGTTATCTACTCTGGAAACACCATATATTTT	CSVIYSGNTIYF
TRBD2	TRBJ2-7	NA	TRBV11-1	TGTGCCAGCAGCATGACTAGCGCGGCCTCGGGGCAGTACTTC	CASSMTSAASGQYF
TRBD1	TRBJ2-2	NA	TRBV19	TGTGCCAGTAGTTCCGGGACAGCGACCGGGGAGCTGTTTTTT	CASSSGTATGELFF